A selection of T cell receptor beta chains follows, all from one sample in a study of blood T cells in healthy people across ages. MiXCR, run by TCRdb on the 5' RACE reads, gives a single entry per CDR3 protein. The repertoire holds over 600,000 distinct CDR3 sequences, about 47% seen once, with 15% to 20% in the top ten. Sequenced material: blood. All receptors derive from an elderly man in good health. The CDR3 runs from the conserved cysteine through the conserved F or W. D genes are given only for firm matches. Part of the rows lack a size; the others show once, few, many or a class for expanded clones.

j_call	v_call	d_call	clone_size	cdr3_aa	cdr3_nt
TRBJ2-1	TRBV20-1	TRBD2	NA	CSAPVLAGVGNEEFF	TGCAGTGCTCCTGTACTAGCGGGAGTGGGGAATGAGGAGTTCTTC
TRBJ2-5	TRBV3-1	TRBD1	few	CASSQNRGIMETQYF	TGTGCCAGCAGCCAAAACAGGGGTATTATGGAGACCCAGTACTTC
TRBJ1-1	TRBV12-3/TRBV12-4	NA	NA	CASSASDRNTEAFF	TGTGCCAGCAGTGCCTCCGACAGGAACACTGAAGCTTTCTTT
TRBJ2-7	TRBV27	TRBD2	NA	CASWGPGLGTFSYGQYF	TGTGCCAGCTGGGGACCGGGACTAGGAACCTTCTCCTACGGGCAGTACTTC
TRBJ2-7	TRBV12-3/TRBV12-4	NA	few	CASSLLQIGYEQYF	TGTGCCAGCAGTTTACTACAGATCGGCTACGAGCAGTACTTC
TRBJ2-1	TRBV15	NA	NA	CATSRDALSYNEQFF	TGTGCCACCAGCAGAGATGCCTTGTCCTACAATGAGCAGTTCTTC
TRBJ2-7	TRBV20-1	TRBD1	NA	CSARGQGGDYEQYF	TGCAGTGCTAGGGGACAGGGAGGAGACTACGAGCAGTACTTC
TRBJ2-1	TRBV28	NA	NA	CASSVTNSYNEQFF	TGTGCCAGCAGTGTGACAAACTCCTACAATGAGCAGTTCTTC
TRBJ1-5	TRBV5-5	NA	NA	CASSRQWGNQPQHF	TGTGCCAGCAGCCGACAGTGGGGCAATCAGCCCCAGCATTTT
TRBJ2-7	TRBV29-1	TRBD2	few	CSVRRELTYEQYF	TGCAGCGTTCGGCGGGAGTTAACCTACGAGCAGTACTTC
TRBJ2-1	TRBV14	NA	few	CASSQGYGEWNEQFF	TGTGCCAGCAGCCAAGGGTACGGCGAATGGAATGAGCAGTTCTTC
TRBJ2-7	TRBV2	NA	NA	CASSGILAGEQYF	TGTGCCAGCAGCGGAATACTAGCTGGCGAGCAGTACTTC
TRBJ2-5	TRBV25-1	NA	NA	CASSEFGGQGLGETQYF	TGTGCCAGCAGTGAATTCGGAGGGCAGGGGTTAGGAGAGACCCAGTACTTC
TRBJ1-6	TRBV2	NA	few	CASSEAYRGSPLHF	TGTGCCAGCAGTGAAGCATATCGGGGTTCACCCCTCCACTTT
TRBJ2-6	TRBV4-1	TRBD1	many	CASSTRQGPFSGANVLTF	TGCGCCAGCAGCACCCGACAGGGTCCCTTCTCTGGGGCCAACGTCCTGACTTTC
TRBJ2-7	TRBV7-8	TRBD2	few	CASSFAPVAGAGEQYF	TGTGCCAGCAGCTTTGCCCCAGTAGCGGGAGCTGGAGAGCAGTACTTC
TRBJ2-5	TRBV2	NA	NA	CASNSRQETQYF	TGTGCCAGCAATTCCAGGCAAGAGACCCAGTACTTC
TRBJ1-2	TRBV6-2/TRBV6-3	TRBD1	few	CASSRQGSDGYTF	TGTGCCAGCAGTCGACAGGGGAGTGATGGCTACACCTTC
TRBJ2-5	TRBV28	NA	few	CASRVPGNTRETQYF	TGTGCCAGCAGGGTGCCAGGGAACACCCGAGAGACCCAGTACTTC
TRBJ2-1	TRBV9	TRBD2	NA	CASSPRRLAGNSYNEQFF	TGTGCCAGCAGCCCCCGCCGACTAGCGGGAAATTCCTACAATGAGCAGTTCTTC
TRBJ2-7	TRBV10-3	TRBD2	NA	CAISTLAGEGDEQYF	TGTGCCATCAGTACACTAGCGGGAGAAGGGGATGAGCAGTACTTC